These 8 T cell receptor beta chains share one sample of origin, sequenced in a study of identifying expanded T cells in peripheral blood. Profiled with immunoSEQ multiplex PCR; TCRdb holds only in-frame clones, not every one. This sample yields approximately 120,000 clones, of which more than 75% are seen a single time; 3% to 4% belongs to the top ten. The sequenced sample was blood. These receptors were collected from a person aged 18 to 70 in good health.

The chain combines TRBV6-1 with TRBJ2-7; D is possibly TRBD2 (6 bases). In germline, CDR1 is MNHNS, CDR2 SASEGT. Trimming shortened V by 8 bases and J by 7 bases, and 18 bases separated the two germline ends. CDR3 size: 13 residues. The CDR3: CASGYESRGEQYF. CDR3 nucleotides: TGTGCCAGCGGATACGAGAGCCGGGGGGAGCAGTACTTC.

This sequence joins TRBV6-1 and TRBJ2-2; TRBD1 matches at 10 bases. This CDR3 has 16 amino acids. CDR1 is MNHNS, CDR2 SASEGT, per germline. V lost 2 bases to trimming and J lost 5 bases; unmatched junction nucleotides: 5. The CDR3 DNA reads as TGTGCCAGCAGTGAACGACCGGGACAGGGGACCGGGGAGCTGTTTTTT. This translates into CASSERPGQGTGELFF.

In DNA form, the CDR3 reads TGTGCCAGCAGTCTAGGGGGCAGCAGATTCTATGGCTACACCTTC. Translation: CASSLGGSRFYGYTF. The J gene is TRBJ1-2, the V gene TRBV7-2; 7 bases line up with TRBD1. Germline-derived CDR1 and CDR2 are SGHTA and FQGNSA. Germline trimming cut 6 bases from V and 4 bases from J; bases unmatched to any gene: 11. The CDR3 spans 15 residues.

This chain links TRBV7-9 with TRBJ1-6; 7 bases line up with TRBD1. The CDR3 has 14 residues. With 7 bases clipped from V and 6 bases from J, the junction kept 6 bases outside the gene matches. CDR1 and CDR2 (germline): SEHNR, FQNEAQ (reference sequence). The CDR3 DNA reads TGTGCCAGCACCCGAGACAGGGTTAATTCACCCCTCCACTTT. Translated: CASTRDRVNSPLHF.

As DNA, the CDR3 is TGTGCCAGCAGCCTAGCCCAAACGCAGTATTTT. It translates to CASSLAQTQYF. The chain uses TRBV2 and TRBJ2-3; a weak D match, TRBD2 (5 bases). Trimming took 6 bases from V and 9 from J, leaving 10 bases between them. This CDR3 region has 11 residues. Germline CDR1 SNHLY, CDR2 FYNNEI.

The gene calls are TRBV9 and TRBJ2-5; D not resolved. The CDR3 covers 13 residues. Trimming pared 3 bases from V and 5 bases from J, leaving 11 bases between. Looked up from germline, CDR1 is SGDLS and CDR2 is YYNGEE. As DNA, the CDR3 is TGTGCCAGCAGCGGTAAGGGTGGGGAGACCCAGTACTTC. Its translation: CASSGKGGETQYF.

This clone was seen just once. The CDR3 region is CASRLDGANYGYTF. Written as DNA, the CDR3 is TGTGCCAGCAGATTGGACGGGGCTAACTATGGCTACACCTTC. V is TRBV27 and J is TRBJ1-2, with no clear D. Trimming removed 6 bases at V and 0 bases at J, with 11 bases between. Germline V lookup: CDR1 MNHEY, CDR2 SMNVEV (reference sequence). The CDR3 sequence is 14 residues long.

CDR3 bases: TGTGCCTGGTGGACAGCCCGACTAACACTCTATGGCTACACCTTC. Its protein product is CAWWTARLTLYGYTF. J is TRBJ1-2 and V is TRBV30, with TRBD1 as a possible D gene (6 bases). V dropped 5 bases and J dropped 4 bases, with 20 bases sitting between them. Germline CDR1 is GTSNPN and CDR2 is SVGIG (reference sequence). This CDR3 is 15 amino acids long. The variable domain in full, completed from reference TRBV30 and TRBJ1-2, reads SQTIHQWPATLVQPVGSPLSLECTVEGTSNPNLYWYRQAAGRGLQLLFYSVGIGQISSEVPQNLSASRPQDRQFILSSKKLLLSDSGFYLCAWWTARLTLYGYTFGSGTRLTVV.